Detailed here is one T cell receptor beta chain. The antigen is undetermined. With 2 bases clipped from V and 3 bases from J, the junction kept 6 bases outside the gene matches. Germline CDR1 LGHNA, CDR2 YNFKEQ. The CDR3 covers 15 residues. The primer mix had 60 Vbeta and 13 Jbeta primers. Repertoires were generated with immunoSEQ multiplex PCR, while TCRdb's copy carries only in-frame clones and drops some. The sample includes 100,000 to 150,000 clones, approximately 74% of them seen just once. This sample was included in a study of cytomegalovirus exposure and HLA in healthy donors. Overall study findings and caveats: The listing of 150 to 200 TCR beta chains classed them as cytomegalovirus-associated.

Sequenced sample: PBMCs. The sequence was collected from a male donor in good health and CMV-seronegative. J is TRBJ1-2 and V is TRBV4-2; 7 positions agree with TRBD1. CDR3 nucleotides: TGTGCCAGCAGCCAACCTACCGACAGGGACTATGGCTACACCTTC. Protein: CASSQPTDRDYGYTF.